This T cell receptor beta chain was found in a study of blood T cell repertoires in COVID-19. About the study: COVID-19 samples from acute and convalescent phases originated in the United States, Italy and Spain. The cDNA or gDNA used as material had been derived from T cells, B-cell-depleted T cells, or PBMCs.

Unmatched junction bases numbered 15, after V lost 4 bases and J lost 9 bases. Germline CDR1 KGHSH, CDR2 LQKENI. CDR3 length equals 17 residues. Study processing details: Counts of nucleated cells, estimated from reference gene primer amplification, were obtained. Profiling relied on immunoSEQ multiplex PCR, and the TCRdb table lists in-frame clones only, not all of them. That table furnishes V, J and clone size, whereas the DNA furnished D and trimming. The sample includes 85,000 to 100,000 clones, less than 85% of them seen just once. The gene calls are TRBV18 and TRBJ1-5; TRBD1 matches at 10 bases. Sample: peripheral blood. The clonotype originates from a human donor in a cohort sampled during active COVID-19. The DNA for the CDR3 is TGTGCCAGCTCACTAAGTTTGACCTTGACAGGGGGCTGGCCCCAGCATTTT. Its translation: CASSLSLTLTGGWPQHF. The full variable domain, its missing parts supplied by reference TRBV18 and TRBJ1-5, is NAGVMQNPRHLVRRRGQEARLRCSPMKGHSHVYWYRQLPEEGLKFMVYLQKENIIDESGMPKERFSAEFPKEGPSILRIQQVVRGDSAAYFCASSLSLTLTGGWPQHFGDGTRLSIL.